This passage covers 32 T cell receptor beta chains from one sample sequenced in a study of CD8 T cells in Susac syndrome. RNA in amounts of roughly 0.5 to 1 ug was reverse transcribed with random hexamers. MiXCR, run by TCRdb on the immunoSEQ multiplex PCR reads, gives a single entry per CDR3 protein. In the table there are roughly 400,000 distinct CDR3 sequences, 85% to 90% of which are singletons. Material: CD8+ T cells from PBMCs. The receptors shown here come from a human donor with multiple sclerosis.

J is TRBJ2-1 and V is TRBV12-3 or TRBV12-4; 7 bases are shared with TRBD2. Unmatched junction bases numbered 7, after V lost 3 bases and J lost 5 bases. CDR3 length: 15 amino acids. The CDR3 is CASSLREKINNEQFF. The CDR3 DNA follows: TGTGCCAGCAGTTTGCGGGAGAAGATAAACAATGAGCAGTTCTTC.

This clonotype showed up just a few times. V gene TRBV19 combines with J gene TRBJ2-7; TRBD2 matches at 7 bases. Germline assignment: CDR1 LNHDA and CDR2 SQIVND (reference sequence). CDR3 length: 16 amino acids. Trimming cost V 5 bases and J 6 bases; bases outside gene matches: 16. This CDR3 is CASSSRTGTKASEQYF. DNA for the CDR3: TGTGCCAGTAGTTCCCGCACCGGGACTAAGGCTTCCGAGCAGTACTTC. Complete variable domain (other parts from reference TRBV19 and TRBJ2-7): DGGITQSPKYLFRKEGQNVTLSCEQNLNHDAMYWYRQDPGQGLRLIYYSQIVNDFQKGDIAEGYSVSREKKESFPLTVTSAQKNPTAFYLCASSSRTGTKASEQYFGPGTRLTVT.

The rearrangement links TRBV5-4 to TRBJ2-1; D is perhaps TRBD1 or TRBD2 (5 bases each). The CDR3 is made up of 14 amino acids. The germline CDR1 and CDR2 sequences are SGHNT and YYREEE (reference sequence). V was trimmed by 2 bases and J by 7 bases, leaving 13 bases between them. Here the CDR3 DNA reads TGTGCCAGCAGCTTCGGGGACCCTATGAATGAGCAGTTCTTC. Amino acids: CASSFGDPMNEQFF.

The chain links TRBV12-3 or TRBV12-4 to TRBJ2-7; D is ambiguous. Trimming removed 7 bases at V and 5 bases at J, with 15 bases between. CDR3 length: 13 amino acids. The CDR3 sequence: CASTYLKNHEQYF. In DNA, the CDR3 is TGTGCCAGCACGTACCTCAAGAACCACGAGCAGTACTTC.

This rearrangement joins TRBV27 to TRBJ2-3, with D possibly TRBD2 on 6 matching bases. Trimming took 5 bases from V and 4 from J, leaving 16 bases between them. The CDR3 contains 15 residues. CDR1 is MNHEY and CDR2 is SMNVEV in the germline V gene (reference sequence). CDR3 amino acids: CASSVPGRPPDTQYF. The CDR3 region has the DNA TGTGCCAGCAGTGTACCCGGGAGACCCCCAGATACGCAGTATTTT.

The CDR3 loop reads CASSQGAEDEQYF. In DNA, the CDR3 is TGTGCCAGCAGTCAGGGGGCAGAAGACGAGCAGTACTTC. The genes are TRBV27 and TRBJ2-7, with 8 bases lining up with TRBD1. CDR1 is MNHEY and CDR2 is SMNVEV in the germline V gene (reference sequence). Losses at the gene ends were 5 bases for V and 5 bases for J; bases not matched to a gene: 5. There are 13 residues in the CDR3.

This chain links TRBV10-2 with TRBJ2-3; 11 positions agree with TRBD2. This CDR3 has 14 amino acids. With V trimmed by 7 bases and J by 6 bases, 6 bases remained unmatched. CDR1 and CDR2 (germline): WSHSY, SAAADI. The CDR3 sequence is CASKGLAESDTQYF. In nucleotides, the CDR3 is TGCGCCAGCAAGGGACTAGCGGAATCGGATACGCAGTATTTT.

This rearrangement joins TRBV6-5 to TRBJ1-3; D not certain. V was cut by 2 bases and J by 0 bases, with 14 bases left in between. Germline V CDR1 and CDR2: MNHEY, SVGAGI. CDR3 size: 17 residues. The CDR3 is CASSYLSDLPSGNTIYF. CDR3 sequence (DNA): TGTGCCAGCAGTTACCTTTCCGATCTACCCTCTGGAAACACCATATATTTT.

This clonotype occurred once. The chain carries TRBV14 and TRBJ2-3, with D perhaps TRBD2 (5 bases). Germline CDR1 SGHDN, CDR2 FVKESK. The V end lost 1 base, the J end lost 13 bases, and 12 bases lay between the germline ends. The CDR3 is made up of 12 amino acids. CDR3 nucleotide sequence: TGTGCCAGCAGCCAAGGACTTACGAGGGAGTATTTT. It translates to CASSQGLTREYF.

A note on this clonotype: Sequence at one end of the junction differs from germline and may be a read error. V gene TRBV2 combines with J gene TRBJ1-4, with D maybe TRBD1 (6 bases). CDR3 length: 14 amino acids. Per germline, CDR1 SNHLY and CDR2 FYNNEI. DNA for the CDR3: TGTGCCAGCAGTGAACAGGGGACTAATGAAAATCTGTTTTTT. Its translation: CASSEQGTNENLFF.

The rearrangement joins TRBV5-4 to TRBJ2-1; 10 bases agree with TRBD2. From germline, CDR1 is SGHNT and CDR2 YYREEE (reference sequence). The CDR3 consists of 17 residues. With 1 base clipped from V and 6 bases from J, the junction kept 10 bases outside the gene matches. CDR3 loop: CASSLYSGGARGNEQFF. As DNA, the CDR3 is TGTGCCAGCAGCTTGTACAGCGGGGGGGCCCGCGGCAATGAGCAGTTCTTC.

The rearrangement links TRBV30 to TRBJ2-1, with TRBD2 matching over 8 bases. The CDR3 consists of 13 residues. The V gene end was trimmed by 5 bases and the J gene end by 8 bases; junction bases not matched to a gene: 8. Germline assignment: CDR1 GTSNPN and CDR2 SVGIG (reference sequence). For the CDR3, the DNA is TGTGCCTGGTCCGTTGGGCGGGGGGATGAGCAGTTCTTC. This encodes CAWSVGRGDEQFF.

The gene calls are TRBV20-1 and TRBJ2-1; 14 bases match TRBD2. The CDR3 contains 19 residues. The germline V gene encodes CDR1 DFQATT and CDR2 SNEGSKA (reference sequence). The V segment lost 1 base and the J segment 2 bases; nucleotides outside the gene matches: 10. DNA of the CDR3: TGCAGTGCTAGAGGCTTAGAGACTAGCGGGAGGGCCGCCTACAATGAGCAGTTCTTC. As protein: CSARGLETSGRAAYNEQFF.

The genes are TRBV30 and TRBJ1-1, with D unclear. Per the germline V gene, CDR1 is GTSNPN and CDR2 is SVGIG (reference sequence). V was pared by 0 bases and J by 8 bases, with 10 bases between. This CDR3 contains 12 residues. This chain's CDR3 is CAWSVVGPEAFF. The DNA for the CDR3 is TGTGCCTGGAGTGTCGTAGGGCCCGAAGCTTTCTTT.

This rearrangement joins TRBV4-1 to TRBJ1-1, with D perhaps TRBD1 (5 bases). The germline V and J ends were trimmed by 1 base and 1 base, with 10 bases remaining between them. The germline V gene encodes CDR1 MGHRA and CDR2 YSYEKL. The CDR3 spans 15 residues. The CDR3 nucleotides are TGCGCCAGCAGCCAAGTAGGGGAGGCGAACACTGAAGCTTTCTTT. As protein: CASSQVGEANTEAFF.

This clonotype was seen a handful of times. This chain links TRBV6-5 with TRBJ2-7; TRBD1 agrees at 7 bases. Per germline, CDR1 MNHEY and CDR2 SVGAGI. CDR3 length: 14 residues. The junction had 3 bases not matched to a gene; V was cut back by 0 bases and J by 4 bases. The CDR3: CASSYSGQLYEQYF. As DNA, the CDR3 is TGTGCCAGCAGTTACTCGGGACAGCTATACGAGCAGTACTTC.

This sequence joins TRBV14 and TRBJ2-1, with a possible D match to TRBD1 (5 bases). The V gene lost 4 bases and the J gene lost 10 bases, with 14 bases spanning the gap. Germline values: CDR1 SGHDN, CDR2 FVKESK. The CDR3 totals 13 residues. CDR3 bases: TGTGCCAGCAGCCTCCTAGGGGCCGCAGAGCAGTTCTTC. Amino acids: CASSLLGAAEQFF.

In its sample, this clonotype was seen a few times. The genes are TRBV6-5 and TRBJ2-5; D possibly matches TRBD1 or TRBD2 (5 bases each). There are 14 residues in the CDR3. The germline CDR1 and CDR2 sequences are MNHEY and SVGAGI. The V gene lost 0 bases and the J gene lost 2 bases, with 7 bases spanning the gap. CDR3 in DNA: TGTGCCAGCAGTTACTCATGGGGGCAAGAGACCCAGTACTTC. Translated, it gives CASSYSWGQETQYF.

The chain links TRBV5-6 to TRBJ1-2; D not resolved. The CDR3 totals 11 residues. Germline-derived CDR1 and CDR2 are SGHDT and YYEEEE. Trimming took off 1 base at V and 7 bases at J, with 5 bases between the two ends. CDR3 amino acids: CASSLLGGYTF. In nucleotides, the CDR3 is TGTGCCAGCAGCTTGTTGGGTGGCTACACCTTC.

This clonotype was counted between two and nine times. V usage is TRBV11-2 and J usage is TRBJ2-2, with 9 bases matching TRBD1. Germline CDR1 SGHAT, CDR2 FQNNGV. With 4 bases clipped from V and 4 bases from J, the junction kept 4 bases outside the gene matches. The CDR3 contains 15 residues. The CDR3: CASSSTGGGTGELFF. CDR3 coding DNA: TGTGCCAGCAGCTCTACAGGGGGCGGCACCGGGGAGCTGTTTTTT.

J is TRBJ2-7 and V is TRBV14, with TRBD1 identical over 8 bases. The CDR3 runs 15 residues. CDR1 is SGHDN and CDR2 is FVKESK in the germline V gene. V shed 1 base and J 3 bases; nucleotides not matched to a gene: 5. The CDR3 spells CASSQVQGVVYEQYF. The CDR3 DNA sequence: TGTGCCAGCAGCCAAGTACAGGGGGTAGTCTACGAGCAGTACTTC.

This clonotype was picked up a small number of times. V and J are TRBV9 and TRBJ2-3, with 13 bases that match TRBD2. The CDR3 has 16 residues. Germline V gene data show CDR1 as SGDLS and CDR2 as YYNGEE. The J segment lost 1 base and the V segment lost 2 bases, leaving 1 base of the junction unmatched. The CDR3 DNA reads TGTGCCAGCAGCGTCGGACTAGCGGGAGGCACAGATACGCAGTATTTT. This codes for CASSVGLAGGTDTQYF.

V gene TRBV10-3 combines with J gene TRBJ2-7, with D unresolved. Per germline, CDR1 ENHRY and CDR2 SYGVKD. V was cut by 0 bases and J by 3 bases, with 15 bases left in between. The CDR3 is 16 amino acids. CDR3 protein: CAISESGQAQIYEQYF. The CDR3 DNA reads TGTGCCATCAGTGAGTCGGGCCAGGCACAGATCTACGAGCAGTACTTC.

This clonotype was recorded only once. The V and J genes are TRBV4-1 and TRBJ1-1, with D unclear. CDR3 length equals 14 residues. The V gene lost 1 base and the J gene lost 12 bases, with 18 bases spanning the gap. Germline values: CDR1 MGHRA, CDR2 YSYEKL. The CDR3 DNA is TGCGCCAGCAGCCAAGGCGGCATGGTCGGCAGGACTTTCTTT. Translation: CASSQGGMVGRTFF.

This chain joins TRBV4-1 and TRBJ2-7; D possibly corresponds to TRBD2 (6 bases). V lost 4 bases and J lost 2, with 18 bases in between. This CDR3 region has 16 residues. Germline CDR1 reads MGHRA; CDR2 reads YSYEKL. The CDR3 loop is CASSLRSGTGTYEQYF. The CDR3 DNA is TGCGCCAGCAGCCTCCGATCCGGGACTGGGACCTACGAGCAGTACTTC.

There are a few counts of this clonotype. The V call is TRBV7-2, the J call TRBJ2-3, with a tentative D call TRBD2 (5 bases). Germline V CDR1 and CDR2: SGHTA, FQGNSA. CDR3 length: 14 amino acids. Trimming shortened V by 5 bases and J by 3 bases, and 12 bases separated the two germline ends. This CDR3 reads CASSLRGATDTQYF. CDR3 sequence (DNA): TGTGCCAGCAGCCTCCGGGGTGCTACAGATACGCAGTATTTT.

CDR3 sequence (DNA): TGTGCCAGCAGTCCAATCCTTGGACGGGAGGGGACGGAGACCCAGTACTTC. Its translation is CASSPILGREGTETQYF. The rearrangement uses TRBV6-1 and TRBJ2-5; 8 positions agree with TRBD2. The CDR3 is 17 residues long. V dropped 5 bases and J dropped 5; count of bases not matched to a gene: 16. Germline values: CDR1 MNHNS, CDR2 SASEGT.

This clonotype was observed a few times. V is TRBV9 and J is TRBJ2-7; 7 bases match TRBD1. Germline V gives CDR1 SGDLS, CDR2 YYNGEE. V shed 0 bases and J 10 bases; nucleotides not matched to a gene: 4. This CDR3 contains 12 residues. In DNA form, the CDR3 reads TGTGCCAGCAGCGTAGAGAGGGGGCGACAGTACTTC. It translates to CASSVERGRQYF.

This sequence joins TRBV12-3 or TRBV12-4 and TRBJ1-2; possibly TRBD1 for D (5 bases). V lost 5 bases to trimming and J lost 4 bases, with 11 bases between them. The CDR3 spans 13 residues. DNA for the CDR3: TGTGCCAGCAGTGCTGACAGTCCCTATGGCTACACCTTC. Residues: CASSADSPYGYTF.

Written as DNA, the CDR3 is TGTGCCAGCAGAAATCTGGGCCGCAATGAGCAGTTCTTC. This sequence encodes CASRNLGRNEQFF. The chain links TRBV27 to TRBJ2-1; D remains ambiguous. The CDR3 covers 13 residues. Trimming left V 6 bases short and J 6 bases short, with 12 bases between. Germline V gives CDR1 MNHEY, CDR2 SMNVEV (reference sequence).

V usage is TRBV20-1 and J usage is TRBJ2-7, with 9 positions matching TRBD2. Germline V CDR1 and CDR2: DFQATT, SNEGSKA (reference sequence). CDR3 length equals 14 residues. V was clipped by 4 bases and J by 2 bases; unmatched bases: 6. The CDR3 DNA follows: TGCAGTGCTACCAAGCGGGAGGAGGCCTACGAGCAGTACTTC. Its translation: CSATKREEAYEQYF.

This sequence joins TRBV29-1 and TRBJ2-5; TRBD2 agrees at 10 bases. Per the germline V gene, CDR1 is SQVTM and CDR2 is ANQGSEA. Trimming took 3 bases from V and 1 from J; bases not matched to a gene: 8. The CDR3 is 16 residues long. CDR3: CSVERASGSFQETQYF. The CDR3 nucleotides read TGCAGCGTTGAGAGGGCTAGCGGGAGTTTCCAAGAGACCCAGTACTTC. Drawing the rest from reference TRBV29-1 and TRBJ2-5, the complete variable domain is SAVISQKPSRDICQRGTSLTIQCQVDSQVTMMFWYRQQPGQSLTLIATANQGSEATYESGFVIDKFPISRPNLTFSTLTVSNMSPEDSSIYLCSVERASGSFQETQYFGPGTRLLVL.